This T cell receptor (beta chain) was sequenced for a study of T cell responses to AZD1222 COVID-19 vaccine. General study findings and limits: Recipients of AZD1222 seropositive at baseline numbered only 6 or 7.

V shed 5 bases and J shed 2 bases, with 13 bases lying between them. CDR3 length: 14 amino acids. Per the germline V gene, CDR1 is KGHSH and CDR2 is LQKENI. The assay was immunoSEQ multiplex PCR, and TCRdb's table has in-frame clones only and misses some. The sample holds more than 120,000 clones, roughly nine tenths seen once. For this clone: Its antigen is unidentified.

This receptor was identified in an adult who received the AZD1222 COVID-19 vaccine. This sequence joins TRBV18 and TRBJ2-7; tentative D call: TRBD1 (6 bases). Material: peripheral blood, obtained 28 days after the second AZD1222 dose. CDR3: CASSYNREPYEQYF. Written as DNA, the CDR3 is TGTGCCAGCTCATACAACAGGGAACCCTACGAGCAGTACTTC.